This T cell receptor beta chain is drawn from a study of cytomegalovirus exposure and HLA in healthy donors. The wider study: In an earlier analysis, 90 million to 130 million unique TCR beta sequences were found from about 179 million T cells. In terms of ancestry, the Caucasian-associated cluster contained more than 65% of the roughly 400 genotyped donors. Points from the study as a whole: Previously analyzed data showed that most TCR beta V segments were productive at a frequency of about 90% or about 30%. Reports state that TCR beta sequences accurately predicted most subjects' HLA-A and HLA-B alleles.

Vbeta (60) and Jbeta (13) primers were used in the PCR. The data were produced by immunoSEQ multiplex PCR, yet TCRdb's version contains in-frame clones alone and is incomplete. This sample contains fewer than 50,000 clones. With respect to this clone: Its antigen is unidentified.

This CDR3 has 15 residues. Trimming cost V 6 bases and J 0 bases; bases outside gene matches: 4. The V gene's germline CDR1 is WSHSY and CDR2 SAAADI. The clonotype comes from a male donor in good health and CMV-seronegative. The chain recombines TRBV10-2 with TRBJ2-1; 8 nucleotides align to TRBD2. What was sequenced was PBMCs. CDR3 region: CASRGSGSSYNEQFF. The CDR3 nucleotides are TGCGCCAGCAGGGGGAGCGGGAGCTCCTACAATGAGCAGTTCTTC.